The 26 T cell receptor beta chains listed next were all sequenced from one sample in a study of beta chain features in type 1 diabetes. Sequenced material consisted of expressed TCRB transcripts (all of the isolated RNA was reverse transcribed). Profiled with immunoSEQ multiplex PCR; TCRdb holds only in-frame clones, not every one. The data show some 270,000 clones, 13% to 15% seen once. The sequenced material came from naive CD4+ T cells from blood. Receptors originate from a woman in her thirties or forties in good health.

This clone has a handful of counts. The chain links TRBV5-4 to TRBJ2-5; no firm D call. This CDR3 is built from 14 residues. V lost 0 bases to trimming and J lost 2 bases, with 8 bases between them. Germline CDR1 is SGHNT and CDR2 is YYREEE (reference sequence). The CDR3 region is CASSLGRQQETQYF. Written as DNA, the CDR3 is TGTGCCAGCAGCTTGGGGCGACAACAAGAGACCCAGTACTTC.

The chain carries TRBV4-1 and TRBJ1-6; possible D gene TRBD1, 6 bases. This CDR3 comprises 18 residues. Looked up from germline, CDR1 is MGHRA and CDR2 is YSYEKL. Trimming took 3 bases from V and 5 from J, leaving 20 bases between them. The CDR3 is CASSQDLGGSANNSPLHF. DNA for the CDR3: TGCGCCAGCAGCCAGGACCTAGGGGGTTCTGCCAATAATTCACCCCTCCACTTT.

In this sample, this clone turned up a few times. The V and J genes are TRBV2 and TRBJ1-1; D is unresolved. Germline loops: CDR1 SNHLY, CDR2 FYNNEI. Trimming took 4 bases from V and 2 from J, leaving 11 bases between them. The CDR3 is 14 amino acids. Here the CDR3 reads CASSVQVVNTEAFF. CDR3 nucleotide sequence: TGTGCCAGCAGTGTCCAGGTCGTCAACACTGAAGCTTTCTTT.

This clone was counted between two and nine times. The CDR3 DNA follows: TGTGCCAGCAGCCGAGACAGAACCCATCAGCCCCAGCATTTT. This codes for CASSRDRTHQPQHF. The rearrangement joins TRBV5-6 to TRBJ1-5, with D possibly being TRBD1 (5 bases). This CDR3 contains 14 residues. Trimming took off 4 bases at V and 5 bases at J, with 13 bases between the two ends. Germline V gene sequence: CDR1 SGHDT, CDR2 YYEEEE.

The chain employs TRBV9 and TRBJ2-3, with TRBD2 matching 8 bases. Germline CDR1 is SGDLS and CDR2 is YYNGEE. Germline trimming cut 4 bases from V and 0 bases from J; bases unmatched to any gene: 7. CDR3 size: 16 residues. CDR3 residues: CASSFSGARSTDTQYF. The CDR3 region has the DNA TGTGCCAGCAGCTTTAGCGGGGCACGTAGCACAGATACGCAGTATTTT.

This clone has only a few counts. The chain uses TRBV5-4 and TRBJ1-6; weak D call: TRBD1 (6 bases). This CDR3 comprises 14 residues. Trimming removed 4 bases from V and 14 bases from J, with 19 bases in between. Germline loops: CDR1 SGHNT, CDR2 YYREEE (reference sequence). DNA for the CDR3: TGTGCCAGCAGCCTCGACTCCGGGACATCCACCCTCCACTTT. As protein: CASSLDSGTSTLHF. Using reference TRBV5-4 and TRBJ1-6 for the parts outside the CDR3, the full variable domain is ETGVTQSPTHLIKTRGQQVTLRCSSQSGHNTVSWYQQALGQGPQFIFQYYREEENGRGNFPPRFSGLQFPNYSSELNVNALELDDSALYLCASSLDSGTSTLHFGNGTRLTVT.

CDR3 sequence reads: CASSYAGGTGNTIYF. CDR3 bases: TGTGCCAGCAGTTACGCAGGGGGTACTGGAAACACCATATATTTT. The chain joins TRBV6-5 to TRBJ1-3; 7 nucleotides align to TRBD1. After removal of 2 bases from V and 2 bases from J, the junction contained 3 bases not matched to a gene. Germline-derived CDR1 and CDR2 are MNHEY and SVGAGI. The CDR3 has 15 residues.

This clone was found a few times. This rearrangement joins TRBV21-1 to TRBJ2-5; TRBD2 was called by the table and not checked on the DNA. TRBV21-1 is an annotated pseudogene. The CDR3 is made up of 20 amino acids. The CDR3 is CASSKKRARRWEIIQETQYF. CDR3 sequence (DNA): TGTGCCAGCAGCAAAAAAAGGGCCCGCCGGTGGGAGATAATCCAAGAGACCCAGTACTTC.

This chain links TRBV9 with TRBJ2-7; 8 positions agree with TRBD2. The CDR3 consists of 15 residues. In germline, CDR1 is SGDLS, CDR2 YYNGEE. The junction had 6 bases not matched to a gene; V was cut back by 0 bases and J by 4 bases. The CDR3 spells CASSVGSSGVYEQYF. The CDR3 nucleotides are TGTGCCAGCAGCGTAGGGAGTAGCGGGGTTTACGAGCAGTACTTC.

The chain links TRBV6-1 to TRBJ1-2; 7 positions match TRBD1. Germline CDR1 and CDR2: MNHNS and SASEGT. The CDR3 is 14 amino acids. The V and J ends lost 2 bases and 7 bases, in that order; junction bases with no gene match: 7. The CDR3 coding sequence is TGTGCCAGCAGTGAACAAGGCGGACAGGCTGGCTACACCTTC. Its protein product is CASSEQGGQAGYTF.

This clone was detected only a few times. The chain joins TRBV5-8 to TRBJ1-1; the D is unclear. Between the trimmed V and J ends, which lost 2 bases and 4 bases, there was a span of 12 bases. The CDR3 length is 14 residues. Looked up from germline, CDR1 is SGHTS and CDR2 is YDEGEE. Here the CDR3 DNA reads TGTGCCAGCAGCTTTGGAGGGTTGGGCACTGAAGCTTTCTTT. Translated, it gives CASSFGGLGTEAFF.

This chain uses TRBV19 with TRBJ1-2; the D gene is possibly TRBD1 (5 bases). CDR1 and CDR2 (germline): LNHDA, SQIVND (reference sequence). The germline V and J ends were trimmed by 4 bases and 6 bases, with 12 bases remaining between them. There are 13 residues in the CDR3. CDR3 in amino acids: CASSNRPGDGYTF. The CDR3 DNA follows: TGTGCCAGTAGTAATCGTCCGGGGGATGGCTACACCTTC.

The chain joins TRBV19 to TRBJ1-5, with 11 bases lining up with TRBD1. V was pared by 3 bases and J by 12 bases, with 7 bases of the junction left unmatched. Germline loops: CDR1 LNHDA, CDR2 SQIVND (reference sequence). CDR3 length: 14 residues. DNA for the CDR3: TGTGCCAGTAGTATCTTAGGGACAGGGGGTTTCCAGCATTTT. Translating gives CASSILGTGGFQHF.

This chain links TRBV2 with TRBJ2-1, with D tentatively TRBD2 (5 bases). The CDR3 totals 13 residues. Germline V gene lookup returns CDR1 SNHLY and CDR2 FYNNEI. Trimming removed 3 bases at V and 9 bases at J, with 12 bases between. CDR3 DNA sequence: TGTGCCAGCAGTGATGGGGTAGAGGGTGAGCAGTTCTTC. Translation: CASSDGVEGEQFF.

V usage is TRBV7-6 and J usage is TRBJ2-1; 9 bases agree with TRBD1. Trimming at V came to 5 bases and at J to 4 bases, leaving 6 bases not matched to a gene. The CDR3 spans 15 residues. Germline lookup yields CDR1 SGHVS and CDR2 FNYEAQ. The CDR3 coding sequence is TGTGCCAGCAGCCCTCGACAGGGGGGTTACAATGAGCAGTTCTTC. Translation: CASSPRQGGYNEQFF.

The rearrangement uses TRBV5-6 and TRBJ1-2, with TRBD1 matching over 7 bases. V was pared by 0 bases and J by 4 bases, with 3 bases of the junction left unmatched. The CDR3 covers 14 residues. The germline CDR1 and CDR2 sequences are SGHDT and YYEEEE. The CDR3 nucleotides read TGTGCCAGCAGCTTGGGTCCAGGGGGCTATGGCTACACCTTC. It encodes CASSLGPGGYGYTF. Filled out from reference TRBV5-6 and TRBJ1-2, the complete variable domain reads DAGVTQSPTHLIKTRGQQVTLRCSPKSGHDTVSWYQQALGQGPQFIFQYYEEEERQRGNFPDRFSGHQFPNYSSELNVNALLLGDSALYLCASSLGPGGYGYTFGSGTRLTVV.

The chain has TRBV4-3 and TRBJ2-1; maybe TRBD2 (6 bases). There are 15 residues in the CDR3. Germline values: CDR1 LGHNA, CDR2 YSLEER. V lost 3 bases to trimming and J lost 7 bases, with 16 bases between them. The CDR3 DNA is TGCGCCAGCAGCCATATTGGGGACTCACGGAATGAGCAGTTCTTC. Residues: CASSHIGDSRNEQFF.

The chain has TRBV20-1 and TRBJ2-7, with D possibly matching TRBD2 (5 bases). The CDR3 spans 10 residues. V was clipped by 6 bases and J by 6 bases, with 9 bases between them. CDR1 is DFQATT and CDR2 is SNEGSKA in the germline V gene (reference sequence). The CDR3 here is CSARGTEQYF. The CDR3 DNA follows: TGCAGTGCCCGGGGAACCGAGCAGTACTTC.

This chain uses TRBV4-2 with TRBJ1-2, with a tentative D call TRBD1 (6 bases). The V end was cut by 1 base, the J end by 4 bases, with 13 bases between. CDR3 length: 15 amino acids. Germline assignment: CDR1 LGHNA and CDR2 YNFKEQ. CDR3 residues: CASSQGSGGPYGYTF. The CDR3 DNA reads as TGTGCCAGCAGCCAAGGGTCTGGGGGCCCCTATGGCTACACCTTC.

The chain links TRBV2 to TRBJ1-2, with unresolved D. CDR1 is SNHLY, CDR2 FYNNEI, per germline. The CDR3 loop spans 13 amino acids. V was shortened by 4 bases and J by 1 base, with 7 bases between the two germline ends. The CDR3 DNA is TGTGCCAGCAGTGTGCGTCTTAACTATGGCTACACCTTC. Its translation: CASSVRLNYGYTF.

The chain has TRBV4-3 and TRBJ1-1; 7 nucleotides align to TRBD1. Germline loops: CDR1 LGHNA, CDR2 YSLEER. V lost 4 bases, J lost 0 bases, and 2 bases stayed unmatched. CDR3 size: 14 residues. The CDR3 reads CASSRDSMNTEAFF. CDR3 nucleotide sequence: TGCGCCAGCAGCCGGGACAGCATGAACACTGAAGCTTTCTTT.

This clone has only a few counts. The gene calls are TRBV5-4 and TRBJ2-3, with 8 bases fitting TRBD2. CDR3 length equals 16 residues. Per the germline V gene, CDR1 is SGHNT and CDR2 is YYREEE (reference sequence). The V segment lost 4 bases and the J segment 2 bases; nucleotides outside the gene matches: 9. In DNA form, the CDR3 reads TGTGCCAGCAGCGCCTTGGCGGGGGGAAACACAGATACGCAGTATTTT. Protein sequence: CASSALAGGNTDTQYF.

The chain couples TRBV28 to TRBJ1-5, with D maybe TRBD1 (6 bases). Germline CDR1 MDHEN, CDR2 SYDVKM. CDR3 size: 18 residues. V lost 1 base to trimming and J lost 4 bases, with 20 bases between them. The CDR3 loop reads CASSLSLFRQGRNQPQHF. CDR3 nucleotides: TGTGCCAGCAGTTTATCTCTCTTCCGGCAGGGGCGAAATCAGCCCCAGCATTTT.

J is TRBJ2-2 and V is TRBV5-1; weak D call: TRBD2 (5 bases). The CDR3 sequence is 16 residues long. V lost 3 bases and J 2 bases, leaving 14 bases between the germline ends. From germline, CDR1 is SGHRS and CDR2 YFSETQ. The CDR3 sequence is CASSSGLSHNTGELFF. The CDR3 nucleotides are TGCGCCAGCAGCTCCGGACTGAGCCATAACACCGGGGAGCTGTTTTTT.

The chain couples TRBV4-3 to TRBJ2-5, with 10 bases fitting TRBD2. The CDR3 spans 18 residues. V dropped 0 bases and J dropped 2; count of bases not matched to a gene: 9. Germline V gene sequence: CDR1 LGHNA, CDR2 YSLEER. The CDR3 loop reads CASSQDGGVAGGQETQYF. CDR3 nucleotides: TGCGCCAGCAGCCAAGATGGTGGAGTAGCGGGGGGACAAGAGACCCAGTACTTC.

This sequence joins TRBV11-2 and TRBJ1-1, with D possibly matching TRBD1 (6 bases). V was cut by 4 bases and J by 1 base, with 7 bases left in between. The CDR3 sequence is 13 residues long. CDR1 SGHAT and CDR2 FQNNGV come from the germline V gene. The CDR3 loop is CASSSDRNTEAFF. The DNA of the CDR3 is TGTGCCAGCAGCTCGGACAGGAACACTGAAGCTTTCTTT.